This T cell receptor (beta chain) was sequenced during a study of cytomegalovirus exposure and HLA in healthy donors. Vbeta (60) and Jbeta (13) primers were used in the PCR. Here immunoSEQ multiplex PCR was the method, and the copy in TCRdb shows in-frame clones only, minus some. The sample lists 200,000 to 300,000 clones, around 81% occurring once. The germline V and J ends were trimmed by 2 bases and 4 bases, with 11 bases remaining between them. Germline V gene sequence: CDR1 MDHEN, CDR2 SYDVKM. CDR3 length: 14 residues. The chain is built from TRBV28 and TRBJ1-2, with D possibly matching TRBD1 (6 bases). The specimen was PBMCs. The receptor's source is a woman aged 60 to 75 in good health and CMV-seropositive. The CDR3 DNA follows: TGTGCCAGCAGTTTAATGACAGGAACCTATGGCTACACCTTC. It yields the protein CASSLMTGTYGYTF.